This is a list of T cell receptor beta chains from one sample in a study of blood T cells in healthy people across ages. TCRdb called the 5' RACE reads again in MiXCR, with one record for every CDR3 protein. This repertoire shows more than 1,400,000 distinct CDR3 sequences, roughly 40% found once; its top ten account for roughly 7.7%. Sequenced: blood. The receptors here all came from a woman between 18 and 30 years old in good health. Both conserved end residues are part of each CDR3. The D gene is left open where the match is weak. Clone sizes are given selectively: once, few, many, or a class where the clone is expanded.

TGTGCCAGCAGCCAGGATATCCCTCAGGACACTTTGAGCTACGAGCAGTACTTC	CASSQDIPQDTLSYEQYF	NA	few	TRBV3-1	TRBJ2-7
TGTGCCTCATCGTGGGGGCGGATTCCCACAGATACGCAGTATTTT	CASSWGRIPTDTQYF	NA	NA	TRBV12-3/TRBV12-4	TRBJ2-3
TGTGCCAGCAGTTTCCGACAGGGGCACATTCAGTACTTC	CASSFRQGHIQYF	TRBD1	NA	TRBV12-3/TRBV12-4	TRBJ2-4
TGTGCCAGTCGGACAGCCTCCTACAATGAGCAGTTCTTC	CASRTASYNEQFF	NA	NA	TRBV28	TRBJ2-1
TGTGCCAGCAGTTTCAAACTAGCGGGGGGGCACAATGAGCAGTTCTTC	CASSFKLAGGHNEQFF	TRBD2	few	TRBV12-3/TRBV12-4	TRBJ2-1
TGTGCCAGCAGCCCGGGACTAGCGGTGAACAATGAGCGGTTCTTC	CASSPGLAVNNERFF	TRBD2	NA	TRBV9	TRBJ2-1
TGTGCCAGCAGTGAAGCGCTTATTGGCAGGGGCGGCGAGCAGTACTTC	CASSEALIGRGGEQYF	NA	NA	TRBV2	TRBJ2-7
TGTGCCAGCAGTGATGAAGACGTGACCCAGTACTTC	CASSDEDVTQYF	NA	NA	TRBV2	TRBJ2-5
TGCAGTATCGGGTGGGACACTGAAGCTTTCTTT	CSIGWDTEAFF	NA	few	TRBV20-1	TRBJ1-1
TGTGCCAGCAGCGGAAAGAGCGGGGGGAATGAGCAGTTCTTC	CASSGKSGGNEQFF	TRBD2	NA	TRBV9	TRBJ2-1
TGTGCCAGCAGCGTAACCGAAGGCAGGGCCTACGAGCAGTACTTC	CASSVTEGRAYEQYF	NA	once	TRBV9	TRBJ2-7
TGTGCCAGCCGTAGCGGGTATCGGGCTGAAGCTTTCTTT	CASRSGYRAEAFF	NA	few	TRBV7-9	TRBJ1-1
TGCAGTGCTAGAGATAGAAGCGGGAGGGGCTACAATGAGCAGTTCTTC	CSARDRSGRGYNEQFF	TRBD2	NA	TRBV20-1	TRBJ2-1
TGTGCCACCCCCAGGACTAGCGGGAGGGTTGACATTCAGTACTTC	CATPRTSGRVDIQYF	TRBD2	few	TRBV24-1	TRBJ2-4
TGTGCCAGCAGTTTCGGGGGGGCAGACTATGGCTACACCTTC	CASSFGGADYGYTF	NA	few	TRBV12-3/TRBV12-4	TRBJ1-2
TGTGCCAGCAGCGGGACAGTGGGCTACGAGCAGTACTTC	CASSGTVGYEQYF	TRBD1	NA	TRBV7-3	TRBJ2-7
TGTGCCAGCAATTCGTGGACTCCCACAGATACGCAGTATTTT	CASNSWTPTDTQYF	NA	NA	TRBV2	TRBJ2-3
TGTGCTAGCAGCCGCGGGACAGTAGAGACCCAGTACTTC	CASSRGTVETQYF	NA	NA	TRBV7-7	TRBJ2-5
TGCAGTGCTCCACACTGGTCTAGCGGGAGTGACGAGCAGTTCTTC	CSAPHWSSGSDEQFF	TRBD2	few	TRBV20-1	TRBJ2-1
TGTGCCAGCAGCTCGGACAGTCTCACTGAAGCTTTCTTT	CASSSDSLTEAFF	NA	few	TRBV7-3	TRBJ1-1
TGTGCCAGCAGAGTGGACGTTTTCGATGAGCAGTTCTTC	CASRVDVFDEQFF	NA	NA	TRBV12-3/TRBV12-4	TRBJ2-1
TGCAGTGCTAGGGGGACAGGGCAAAATTACGAGCAGTACTTC	CSARGTGQNYEQYF	TRBD1	few	TRBV20-1	TRBJ2-7
TGCAGTGCTCCCTTAGCGGGAGGTCAGGACATTCAGTACTTC	CSAPLAGGQDIQYF	TRBD2	many	TRBV20-1	TRBJ2-4
TGTGCCAGCAGTACCAACGATCTCCCCCACGAGCAGTACTTC	CASSTNDLPHEQYF	NA	NA	TRBV6-5	TRBJ2-7
TGTGCCAGCAGCCAGAAAACGACAGGGGGGTACGAGCAGTACTTC	CASSQKTTGGYEQYF	TRBD1	NA	TRBV16	TRBJ2-7
TGTGCCAGCAGCAGGAACCTCGGGGGCTACACCTTC	CASSRNLGGYTF	NA	NA	TRBV14	TRBJ1-2
TGTGCCAGCAGCTCCTCGACCCGCTCCCAGTACTTC	CASSSSTRSQYF	NA	NA	TRBV12-3/TRBV12-4	TRBJ2-5
TGTGCCAGCAGCTTATCCGGGACTAGCGGGGGCGAGACCCAGTACTTC	CASSLSGTSGGETQYF	TRBD2	few	TRBV7-9	TRBJ2-5
TGTGCCAGCAGTTTCACGGTCCCGGCCTATGAGCAGTTCTTC	CASSFTVPAYEQFF	NA	NA	TRBV6-5	TRBJ2-1
TGTGCCAGCAGCCAGGGGGGGGGTTGGACTGAAGCTTTCTTT	CASSQGGGWTEAFF	NA	NA	TRBV3-1	TRBJ1-1
TGCAGCGTTGTCGGGACAGGAAGGGAGTACGAAAAACTGTTTTTT	CSVVGTGREYEKLFF	TRBD1	NA	TRBV29-1	TRBJ1-4
TGTGCCAGCAGTACGGGGGGGAGCGGCTACGAGCGGCAGTACTTC	CASSTGGSGYERQYF	TRBD2	NA	TRBV12-3/TRBV12-4	TRBJ2-5
TGTGCCAGCAGTGAAGCAGGTTGGGGGGCCCAGCCCCAGCATTTT	CASSEAGWGAQPQHF	NA	NA	TRBV6-1	TRBJ1-5
TGCGCCAGCAGCTTGGTTCCGAAGCGGGGGGGGCTTGACTTCAGCTACGAGCAGTACTTC	CASSLVPKRGGLDFSYEQYF	TRBD2	NA	TRBV5-1	TRBJ2-7
TGTGCCAGCAGTTACTTCCCAGGGGGCGGTAACTATGGCTACACCTTC	CASSYFPGGGNYGYTF	TRBD1	NA	TRBV27	TRBJ1-2
TGCAGTGCTAGAGATATGGTAGCGGGACAAGAGACCCAGTACTTC	CSARDMVAGQETQYF	TRBD2	few	TRBV20-1	TRBJ2-5
TGTGCCAGCAGCTTGGCCGGGACCTGGGTCACTGAAGCTTTCTTT	CASSLAGTWVTEAFF	NA	NA	TRBV5-5	TRBJ1-1
TGTGCCAGCAGCGTAGATCTCCGGGTAGATAAGCAGTACTTC	CASSVDLRVDKQYF	NA	few	TRBV9	TRBJ2-7
TGTGCCAGCAGATCAACTAGCGGGGGGGCTCGAGACGAGCAGTACTTC	CASRSTSGGARDEQYF	TRBD2	NA	TRBV6-6	TRBJ2-7
TGTGCCAGCAGCGCAGGGGGCCTTGCGGACTATGGCTACACCTTC	CASSAGGLADYGYTF	TRBD1	NA	TRBV3-1	TRBJ1-2
TGCAGTGCTAGACGGCGTCTCTCCTACAATGAGCAGTTCTTC	CSARRRLSYNEQFF	NA	few	TRBV20-1	TRBJ2-1
TGTGCCAGCAGCCGCCCAGCTACAGACACGCAGTATTTT	CASSRPATDTQYF	NA	NA	TRBV3-1	TRBJ2-3
TGTGCCAGCAGGACAGGGAGCTCCTCCTACGAGCAGTACTTC	CASRTGSSSYEQYF	TRBD1	NA	TRBV27	TRBJ2-7
TGTGCCAGCAGCCTCCCCCGTTATTGCGCCTACGAGCAGTACTTC	CASSLPRYCAYEQYF	NA	NA	TRBV3-1	TRBJ2-7
TGTGCCAGCAGCTTCTCGGTCTCTCAGTTCTTC	CASSFSVSQFF	NA	NA	TRBV11-2	TRBJ2-1
TGTGCCAGCAGCCCCCAGGGACCTCAACCTTACGAGCAGTACTTC	CASSPQGPQPYEQYF	NA	NA	TRBV7-9	TRBJ2-7
TGCAGCTTCACCAGTTCCCTGAACACTGAAGCTTTCTTT	CSFTSSLNTEAFF	NA	NA	TRBV29-1	TRBJ1-1
TGTGCCAGCAGAACGAGGACTAGCGGGACTACCGGAGATACGCAGTATTTT	CASRTRTSGTTGDTQYF	TRBD2	few	TRBV27	TRBJ2-3
TGTGCCAGCAGTGCACCGGGACAGGGTCTCTACGAGCAGTACTTC	CASSAPGQGLYEQYF	TRBD1	NA	TRBV6-4	TRBJ2-7
TGTGCCAGCAGTTTAGCCTGGGGGGGCGGGGCCACTCCCTACGAGCAGTACTTC	CASSLAWGGGATPYEQYF	NA	few	TRBV12-3/TRBV12-4	TRBJ2-7
TGTGCCAGCAGGGTCGGACAGGAAGCTAACTATGGCTACACCTTC	CASRVGQEANYGYTF	TRBD1	NA	TRBV12-3/TRBV12-4	TRBJ1-2
TGTGCCAGCAGCCCGACAGACTTCCAAGAGACCCAGTACTTC	CASSPTDFQETQYF	NA	few	TRBV7-6	TRBJ2-5
TGCAGTGCCAGTCACAGCCTACTCTCCTACAATGAGCAGTTCTTC	CSASHSLLSYNEQFF	NA	NA	TRBV20-1	TRBJ2-1
TGTGCCAGCAGTGTGTCCCTATTCAATGAGCAGTTCTTC	CASSVSLFNEQFF	NA	few	TRBV27	TRBJ2-1
TGCAGTGCTAGAGATCGGGCTAGCGGGTCCTGGGATGAGCAGTTCTTC	CSARDRASGSWDEQFF	TRBD2	NA	TRBV20-1	TRBJ2-1